A single sample is the source of the 14 T cell receptor beta chains below, sequenced in a study of T cell repertoires in cytomegalovirus infection. MiXCR, run by TCRdb on the reads, gives a single entry per CDR3 protein. The sample consists of some 320,000 distinct CDR3 sequences, around a tenth of them appearing once. The sequencing sample was made of PBMCs. These receptors were collected from a human donor in good health (CMV status not recorded). Some clones in this sample may be carry-over from other donors' samples.

The rearrangement uses TRBV28 and TRBJ2-7, with D uncertain. The CDR3 extends over 9 amino acids. V was trimmed by 8 bases and J by 5 bases, leaving 4 bases between them. Germline V gene lookup returns CDR1 MDHEN and CDR2 SYDVKM. As DNA, the CDR3 is TGTGCCAGCGGGGACGAGCAGTACTTC. Protein sequence: CASGDEQYF.

V usage is TRBV7-2 and J usage is TRBJ2-7; TRBD1 matches 7 bases. The CDR3 sequence is 15 residues long. The trim removed 5 bases at V and 0 bases at J, leaving 7 bases unmatched. CDR1 and CDR2 from the germline V gene are SGHTA and FQGNSA. This CDR3 is CASSRGTAISYEQYF. DNA of the CDR3: TGTGCCAGCAGCCGAGGGACAGCGATCTCCTACGAGCAGTACTTC.

This clonotype has a count of ten or more. This chain links TRBV7-6 with TRBJ2-5; 8 bases map to TRBD1. V trimming: 9 bases; J trimming: 2 bases; junction bases outside the gene matches: 5. Germline loops: CDR1 SGHVS, CDR2 FNYEAQ. This CDR3 contains 13 residues. For the CDR3, the DNA is TGTGCCAGTGCCGGGACAGGACAAGAGACCCAGTACTTC. Protein sequence: CASAGTGQETQYF.

This chain joins TRBV6-2 or TRBV6-3 and TRBJ1-1, with unresolved D. The CDR3 is made up of 14 amino acids. Germline V gene data show CDR1 as MNHEY and CDR2 as SVGEGT. The V end was cut by 7 bases, the J end by 3 bases, with 15 bases between. CDR3 nucleotide sequence: TGTGCCAGCACCCTGGGCGGTTGGGACACTGAAGCTTTCTTT. Its translation is CASTLGGWDTEAFF.

This rearrangement joins TRBV4-2 to TRBJ1-2, with 8 bases that match TRBD1. Germline lookup yields CDR1 LGHNA and CDR2 YNFKEQ. J lost 2 bases, V lost 4 bases, and 6 bases had no gene match. The CDR3 sequence is 15 residues long. The chain's CDR3 is CASSRHGDRNYGYTF. The DNA of the CDR3 is TGTGCCAGCAGCCGCCACGGGGACAGGAACTATGGCTACACCTTC.

V gene TRBV30 combines with J gene TRBJ2-6, with D unclear. Germline V gives CDR1 GTSNPN, CDR2 SVGIG (reference sequence). V was cut by 3 bases and J by 12 bases, with 15 bases left in between. The CDR3 is 13 residues long. The CDR3 DNA follows: TGTGCCTGGAGATCACCCGCTGCCTCCGTCCTGACTTTC. Protein sequence: CAWRSPAASVLTF.

The chain couples TRBV20-1 to TRBJ2-1, with 7 bases lining up with TRBD2. The CDR3 spans 13 residues. Germline CDR1 reads DFQATT; CDR2 reads SNEGSKA (reference sequence). The V segment lost 6 bases and the J segment 2 bases; nucleotides outside the gene matches: 4. The CDR3 reads CSAPGLTYNEQFF. CDR3 nucleotide sequence: TGCAGTGCCCCGGGACTAACCTACAATGAGCAGTTCTTC.

This clonotype was seen a handful of times. The V gene is TRBV6-2 or TRBV6-3, the J gene TRBJ2-5, with D perhaps TRBD1 or TRBD2 (6 bases each). Trimming removed 0 bases at V and 4 bases at J, with 12 bases between. CDR1 and CDR2 from the germline V gene are MNHEY and SVGEGT. The CDR3 sequence is 15 residues long. The chain's CDR3 is CASSYSQRGPETQYF. In DNA form, the CDR3 reads TGTGCCAGCAGTTACTCGCAACGGGGGCCAGAGACCCAGTACTTC.

This chain joins TRBV28 and TRBJ2-1; 8 nucleotides agree with TRBD2. This CDR3 spans 16 amino acids. Germline V gene data show CDR1 as MDHEN and CDR2 as SYDVKM. The V and J ends lost 4 bases and 3 bases, in that order; junction bases with no gene match: 8. The CDR3 DNA sequence: TGTGCCAGCAGTTCCTTAGCGGGAAGTTTCTACAATGAGCAGTTCTTC. It specifies CASSSLAGSFYNEQFF.

This clonotype was counted a few times. The rearrangement links TRBV25-1 to TRBJ1-2; TRBD1 matches at 7 bases. The germline V gene has CDR1 MGHDK and CDR2 SYGVNS. This CDR3 contains 13 residues. The junction had 3 bases not matched to a gene; V was cut back by 2 bases and J by 6 bases. The CDR3 loop reads CASSEQGVDGYTF. DNA for the CDR3: TGTGCCAGCAGTGAACAGGGGGTGGATGGCTACACCTTC.

This clonotype was detected a few times. The CDR3 is CSAKQGWTEAFF. For the CDR3, the DNA is TGCAGCGCCAAACAGGGATGGACTGAAGCTTTCTTT. The chain couples TRBV29-1 to TRBJ1-1; possible D gene TRBD1, 6 bases. Per germline, CDR1 SQVTM and CDR2 ANQGSEA. Trimming left V 7 bases short and J 5 bases short, with 14 bases between. CDR3 length: 12 amino acids. Full variable domain (missing parts from reference TRBV29-1 and TRBJ1-1): SAVISQKPSRDICQRGTSLTIQCQVDSQVTMMFWYRQQPGQSLTLIATANQGSEATYESGFVIDKFPISRPNLTFSTLTVSNMSPEDSSIYLCSAKQGWTEAFFGQGTRLTVV.

The chain joins TRBV6-5 to TRBJ2-7; 9 positions agree with TRBD1. V lost 5 bases to trimming and J lost 3 bases; unmatched junction nucleotides: 8. The germline V gene encodes CDR1 MNHEY and CDR2 SVGAGI. The CDR3 is made up of 15 amino acids. The CDR3 protein is CASSPKDRGRYEQYF. The CDR3 DNA reads TGTGCCAGCAGTCCTAAGGACAGGGGACGCTACGAGCAGTACTTC.

The chain has TRBV15 and TRBJ1-5; unclear D gene. The CDR3 sequence is 13 residues long. Germline V gene sequence: CDR1 LNHNV, CDR2 YYDKDF (reference sequence). Trimming stripped 8 bases from V and 0 bases from J, with 8 bases between. This chain's CDR3 is CATSVVSNQPQHF. The CDR3 bases are TGTGCCACCTCAGTCGTTAGCAATCAGCCCCAGCATTTT.

This clonotype showed up many times. The chain employs TRBV11-2 and TRBJ2-3; D gene ambiguous. This CDR3 is 11 amino acids long. CDR1 and CDR2 (germline): SGHAT, FQNNGV. V was trimmed by 6 bases and J by 3 bases, leaving 4 bases between them. The CDR3 protein is CASRITDTQYF. The CDR3, as DNA: TGTGCCAGCAGGATTACAGATACGCAGTATTTT.